The present T cell receptor (beta chain) was sequenced within a study of blood T cell repertoires in COVID-19. V dropped 3 bases and J dropped 10; count of bases not matched to a gene: 13. CDR1 and CDR2 (germline): SGHRS, YFSETQ. The CDR3 has 16 amino acids. Profiled with immunoSEQ multiplex PCR; TCRdb holds only in-frame clones, not every one. The sample holds about 230,000 clones, roughly 80% seen once. This sequence was found in a woman of 80 years or more with acute or convalescent COVID-19. The specimen sequenced was peripheral blood. The chain employs TRBV5-1 and TRBJ2-1; 10 nucleotides agree with TRBD2. CDR3 loop: CASSYSPGLASGEQFF. CDR3 nucleotides: TGCGCCAGCAGCTACTCCCCGGGACTAGCGTCGGGAGAGCAGTTCTTC.